There are many counts of the clone carrying this T cell receptor beta chain. V lost 5 bases, J lost 4 bases, and 11 bases lay in between. The length of the CDR3 is 13 residues. CDR1 is WSHSY and CDR2 is SAAADI in the germline V gene. In the authors' methods: Building a distant-metastasis classifier for papillary thyroid cancer drew on CDR3 differences across clinicopathological groups. TCRdb called clones again from the PCR reads with MiXCR. TCRdb assigned the V and J calls; the authors' analysis was not used. Of 26,000 or so clones in the sample, roughly 17% are singletons; the top ten hold roughly 4%. Before thyroid surgery, none of the patients had received any treatment. This sample is drawn from a study of metastatic and nonmetastatic thyroid tumors. Study background: The comparison covered peripheral blood and tumor or nodule tissue in malignant and benign thyroid patients.

The J gene is TRBJ1-1, the V gene TRBV10-2; D call uncertain. Sequencing was performed on blood. This receptor was obtained from a female donor with papillary thyroid cancer or a benign thyroid nodule (not recorded which). Some clones in this sample may be carry-over from other donors' samples. The CDR3 DNA reads TGCGCCAGCAGTAAAACGTGGCCCACTGAAGCTTTCTTT. It encodes CASSKTWPTEAFF.